Presented here are 5 T cell receptor beta chains from one specimen sequenced in a study of blood T cell repertoires in COVID-19. Profiled with immunoSEQ multiplex PCR; TCRdb holds only in-frame clones, not every one. The sample consists of roughly 36,000 clones, around 87% of them appearing once. Source material: peripheral blood. The receptors originated from a man between 45 and 60 years old with active or convalescent COVID-19.

The CDR3 reads CASSFGADLTRTF. The CDR3 DNA reads as TGTGCCAGCAGCTTCGGGGCGGATCTGACTAGGACCTTC. This chain connects TRBV7-3 to TRBJ1-2; maybe TRBD1 (5 bases). CDR3 length: 13 residues. Germline CDR1 SGHTA, CDR2 FQGTGA. Between the trimmed V and J ends, which lost 3 bases and 14 bases, there was a span of 19 bases.

This clone is a singleton in its sample. V and J are TRBV9 and TRBJ2-7, with D unresolved. Deletions cut 4 bases from V and 6 bases from J, with 11 bases between. Germline V gene sequence: CDR1 SGDLS, CDR2 YYNGEE. This CDR3 has 12 amino acids. CDR3 DNA: TGTGCCAGCAGCCCCGGCAGGTTCGAGCAGTACTTC. Encoded protein: CASSPGRFEQYF.

The V gene is TRBV24-1, the J gene TRBJ2-1, with 7 bases matching TRBD2. CDR3 size: 15 residues. CDR1 is KGHDR, CDR2 SFDVKD, per germline. After removal of 3 bases from V and 4 bases from J, the junction contained 5 bases not matched to a gene. The CDR3 DNA reads TGTGCCACCAGTGATCTGGGGGAGGGATACAATGAGCAGTTCTTC. Encoded protein: CATSDLGEGYNEQFF.

The chain links TRBV5-1 to TRBJ2-7; 10 nucleotides line up with TRBD2. This CDR3 has 13 residues. Losses at the gene ends were 5 bases for V and 3 bases for J; bases not matched to a gene: 2. Germline loops: CDR1 SGHRS, CDR2 YFSETQ. The CDR3 DNA reads TGCGCCAGCAGTCCTAGCGGGGGCTACGAGCAGTACGTC. Protein product: CASSPSGGYEQYV.

This sequence joins TRBV19 and TRBJ2-1; D possibly corresponds to TRBD2 (6 bases). Per the germline V gene, CDR1 is LNHDA and CDR2 is SQIVND (reference sequence). This CDR3 comprises 15 residues. Trimming cost V 5 bases and J 1 base, with 12 bases left between them. CDR3: CASSPSRGSYNEQFF. The CDR3 DNA is TGTGCCAGTAGTCCGTCCCGGGGGTCCTACAATGAGCAGTTCTTC. The variable domain in full, completed from reference TRBV19 and TRBJ2-1, reads DGGITQSPKYLFRKEGQNVTLSCEQNLNHDAMYWYRQDPGQGLRLIYYSQIVNDFQKGDIAEGYSVSREKKESFPLTVTSAQKNPTAFYLCASSPSRGSYNEQFFGPGTRLTVL.